This passage covers 30 T cell receptor beta chains from one sample sequenced in a study of T cells in Graves' hyperthyroidism and ophthalmopathy. There were TCR beta CDR3 regions amplified from RNA transcripts. During a first-round RT-PCR of the TCR CDR3, the HTBI primer set was used. MiXCR was run by TCRdb on the multiplex PCR reads, yielding one entry per CDR3 protein. This table has about 550,000 distinct CDR3 sequences, less than 25% appearing once. Sequenced input: blood. Receptors were obtained from a man in his late teens or twenties with Graves' hyperthyroidism.

V is TRBV11-2 and J is TRBJ2-7, with D possibly TRBD1 on 5 matching bases. There are 14 residues in the CDR3. V dropped 0 bases and J dropped 2 bases, with 8 bases sitting between them. CDR1 and CDR2 (germline): SGHAT, FQNNGV. The CDR3 sequence: CASSLDATAYEQYF. The CDR3 nucleotides read TGTGCCAGCAGCTTAGATGCGACAGCCTACGAGCAGTACTTC.

The sample holds many counts of this clonotype. V is TRBV12-3 or TRBV12-4 and J is TRBJ2-4, with D hard to call. With 3 bases removed from V and 0 bases from J, the gap between germline ends came to 6 bases. The CDR3 is 14 residues long. CDR3 region: CASSFSVAKNIQYF. As DNA, the CDR3 is TGTGCCAGCAGTTTTTCCGTAGCCAAAAACATTCAGTACTTC.

The rearrangement links TRBV6-1 to TRBJ2-2, with 10 positions matching TRBD1. Trimming took 6 bases from V and 5 from J; bases not matched to a gene: 6. The CDR3 covers 15 residues. Germline values: CDR1 MNHNS, CDR2 SASEGT. The CDR3 sequence: CASRIGTGETGELFF. CDR3 nucleotides: TGTGCCAGCAGGATTGGGACAGGGGAGACCGGGGAGCTGTTTTTT.

This clonotype was picked up many times. The gene calls are TRBV3-1 and TRBJ1-3; D remains unclear. Per germline, CDR1 LGHDT and CDR2 YNNKEL (reference sequence). Deletions cut 1 base from V and 3 bases from J, with 7 bases between. There are 14 residues in the CDR3. As DNA, the CDR3 is TGTGCCAGCAGCCAAGGAACGGGTGGAAACACCATATATTTT. It is translated as CASSQGTGGNTIYF.

This clonotype was counted ten times or more. CDR3 in amino acids: CASSSLLWGWETQYF. CDR3 in DNA: TGTGCCAGCAGTTCCCTCCTGTGGGGGTGGGAGACCCAGTACTTC. V gene TRBV27 combines with J gene TRBJ2-5, with D perhaps given as TRBD1 or TRBD2 (5 bases each). The CDR3 contains 15 residues. The V end was cut by 4 bases, the J end by 5 bases, with 17 bases between. Germline CDR1 MNHEY, CDR2 SMNVEV (reference sequence).

The gene calls are TRBV20-1 and TRBJ2-2; 13 bases align to TRBD2. The length of the CDR3 is 17 residues. V dropped 0 bases and J dropped 4; count of bases not matched to a gene: 5. The germline V gene encodes CDR1 DFQATT and CDR2 SNEGSKA (reference sequence). CDR3: CSARDTSGGASTGELFF. CDR3 coding DNA: TGCAGTGCTAGAGATACTAGCGGGGGGGCAAGCACCGGGGAGCTGTTTTTT.

This clonotype was seen ten or more times. The J gene is TRBJ1-5, the V gene TRBV6-2 or TRBV6-3; 9 bases line up with TRBD1. Germline V gene lookup returns CDR1 MNHEY and CDR2 SVGEGT. Trimming cost V 0 bases and J 6 bases; bases outside gene matches: 3. The CDR3 is 15 amino acids. CDR3 DNA: TGTGCCAGCAGTTACTCGCGGGACAGGGTTCAGCCCCAGCATTTT. It encodes CASSYSRDRVQPQHF.

The J gene is TRBJ2-2, the V gene TRBV30; 8 bases match TRBD2. The germline V gene encodes CDR1 GTSNPN and CDR2 SVGIG (reference sequence). The ends lost 3 bases at V and 4 bases at J; junction bases unmatched: 7. This CDR3 comprises 15 residues. This CDR3 is CAWRDGGAFTGELFF. DNA for the CDR3: TGTGCCTGGAGGGACGGGGGGGCCTTCACCGGGGAGCTGTTTTTT.

This clonotype was found many times. The chain links TRBV20-1 to TRBJ2-7; no definite D call. Trimming cost V 5 bases and J 6 bases, with 17 bases left between them. From germline, CDR1 is DFQATT and CDR2 SNEGSKA (reference sequence). This CDR3 has 13 amino acids. CDR3 nucleotide sequence: TGCAGTGCTGCTTGGGTCCCCGACGGCGAGCAGTACTTC. Protein sequence: CSAAWVPDGEQYF.

This clonotype was detected ten times or more. The rearrangement joins TRBV6-2 or TRBV6-3 to TRBJ1-2; the match to TRBD1 covers 7 bases. Trimming cost V 6 bases and J 4 bases; bases outside gene matches: 8. Germline lookup yields CDR1 MNHEY and CDR2 SVGEGT. The CDR3 contains 14 residues. The CDR3 reads CASRGGDRSYGYTF. The CDR3 DNA sequence: TGTGCCAGCAGGGGGGGGGACAGAAGCTATGGCTACACCTTC.

This clonotype was counted a few times. The chain is built from TRBV7-7 and TRBJ2-5; D call uncertain. This CDR3 is built from 15 residues. The V end lost 5 bases, the J end lost 7 bases, and 20 bases lay between the germline ends. Germline CDR1 is SSHAT and CDR2 is FNYEAQ (reference sequence). The CDR3 DNA is TGTGCCAGCAGCCCTGGATGGAGTAAGACGGGGACCCAGTACTTC. Translated: CASSPGWSKTGTQYF.

V usage is TRBV12-5 and J usage is TRBJ1-2, with D unresolved. Germline V CDR1 and CDR2: LGHNT, FRNRAP. The CDR3 is 13 amino acids. Trimming left V 2 bases short and J 3 bases short, with 7 bases between. In DNA form, the CDR3 reads TGTGCTAGTGGTTTGATGGAGGACTATGGCTACACCTTC. This gives the protein CASGLMEDYGYTF.

At least ten counts were recorded for this clonotype. The V gene is TRBV7-9, the J gene TRBJ2-5; D is unclear. This CDR3 comprises 13 residues. V lost 3 bases and J lost 5, with 10 bases in between. CDR1 SEHNR and CDR2 FQNEAQ come from the germline V gene (reference sequence). Written as DNA, the CDR3 is TGTGCCAGCAGCTTGACCATAGTGGAGACCCAGTACTTC. Protein product: CASSLTIVETQYF.

This clonotype was counted ten times or more. The rearrangement uses TRBV10-3 and TRBJ2-7; D is ambiguous. The CDR3 has 13 residues. Looked up from germline, CDR1 is ENHRY and CDR2 is SYGVKD. Between the trimmed V and J ends, which lost 4 bases and 3 bases, there was a span of 10 bases. The CDR3 sequence: CAISGNSRYEQYF. CDR3 nucleotides: TGTGCCATCAGTGGGAACAGTCGCTACGAGCAGTACTTC.

This clonotype was detected ten times or more. The rearrangement links TRBV15 to TRBJ1-3; D is perhaps TRBD1 (5 bases). V was trimmed by 0 bases and J by 3 bases, leaving 9 bases between them. The CDR3 runs to 15 residues. Germline V gene sequence: CDR1 LNHNV, CDR2 YYDKDF (reference sequence). The CDR3 bases are TGTGCCACCAGCAGAGATTGGGGCCGTGGAAACACCATATATTTT. Translated: CATSRDWGRGNTIYF. Complete variable domain (other parts from reference TRBV15 and TRBJ1-3): DAMVIQNPRYQVTQFGKPVTLSCSQTLNHNVMYWYQQKSSQAPKLLFHYYDKDFNNEADTPDNFQSRRPNTSFCFLDIRSPGLGDTAMYLCATSRDWGRGNTIYFGEGSWLTVV.

In this sample, this clonotype turned up many times. The chain has TRBV2 and TRBJ1-1; unclear D gene. With 6 bases removed from V and 1 base from J, the gap between germline ends came to 21 bases. The CDR3 has 17 residues. Germline CDR1 and CDR2: SNHLY and FYNNEI. Written as DNA, the CDR3 is TGTGCCAGCAGCGACGGAAATGGACTAGTCGCGAACACTGAAGCTTTCTTT. Translation: CASSDGNGLVANTEAFF. Based on the CDR3 plus reference TRBV2 and TRBJ1-1, the full variable domain is EPEVTQTPSHQVTQMGQEVILRCVPISNHLYFYWYRQILGQKVEFLVSFYNNEISEKSEIFDDQFSVERPDGSNFTLKIRSTKLEDSAMYFCASSDGNGLVANTEAFFGQGTRLTVV.

The genes are TRBV4-1 and TRBJ1-5; the match to TRBD1 covers 8 bases. Germline V lookup: CDR1 MGHRA, CDR2 YSYEKL. The CDR3 totals 16 residues. J lost 3 bases, V lost 1 base, and 5 bases had no gene match. DNA of the CDR3: TGCGCCAGCAGCCAAGCCACGGACAGGGCCAATCAGCCCCAGCATTTT. It codes for CASSQATDRANQPQHF.

To note about this clonotype: This may arise from a read error, as a much more abundant clone is one base away. This sequence joins TRBV12-3 or TRBV12-4 and TRBJ2-2; TRBD2 matches at 8 bases. The CDR3 length is 16 residues. In nucleotides, the CDR3 is TGTGCCAGCAGACCAACTAGCGGATCGAACACCGGGGAGCCGTTTTTT. Protein product: CASRPTSGSNTGEPFF.

This clonotype was counted many times. The rearrangement joins TRBV6-1 to TRBJ1-5, with D hard to call. This CDR3 spans 13 amino acids. Looked up from germline, CDR1 is MNHNS and CDR2 is SASEGT. V lost 6 bases and J lost 0, with 6 bases in between. CDR3 loop: CASSADSNQPQHF. The CDR3 nucleotides read TGTGCCAGCAGCGCGGATAGCAATCAGCCCCAGCATTTT.

Only a few counts were recorded for this clonotype. The rearrangement links TRBV29-1 to TRBJ2-7, with D uncertain. The CDR3 runs to 13 residues. Germline V gives CDR1 SQVTM, CDR2 ANQGSEA. Trimming removed 1 base from V and 0 bases from J, with 7 bases in between. CDR3 nucleotide sequence: TGCAGCGTTGAAGTGCGAGCCTCCTACGAGCAGTACTTC. It encodes CSVEVRASYEQYF.

This clonotype was recorded many times. V is TRBV28 and J is TRBJ2-7; D is unclear. Trimming shortened V by 4 bases and J by 3 bases, and 19 bases separated the two germline ends. This CDR3 contains 16 residues. Germline CDR1 reads MDHEN; CDR2 reads SYDVKM. The DNA of the CDR3 is TGTGCCAGCAGTTCCCCGCTCCGGACCCTTTACTACGAGCAGTACTTC. Its protein is CASSSPLRTLYYEQYF. The variable domain in full, completed from reference TRBV28 and TRBJ2-7, reads DVKVTQSSRYLVKRTGEKVFLECVQDMDHENMFWYRQDPGLGLRLIYFSYDVKMKEKGDIPEGYSVSREKKERFSLILESASTNQTSMYLCASSSPLRTLYYEQYFGPGTRLTVT.

This clonotype showed up many times. The chain employs TRBV12-3 or TRBV12-4 and TRBJ1-2; D is uncertain. Trimming took 3 bases from V and 4 from J, leaving 18 bases between them. The CDR3 consists of 16 residues. For the CDR3, the DNA is TGTGCCAGCAGTTTGGGTGTATGGGGAAGCCCCTATGGCTACACCTTC. Translated: CASSLGVWGSPYGYTF.

The chain combines TRBV12-3 or TRBV12-4 with TRBJ1-1; D is unresolved. The length of the CDR3 is 13 residues. V shed 6 bases and J shed 2 bases, with 10 bases lying between them. The CDR3 nucleotides are TGTGCCAGCAGGAAGCGGGAAAACACTGAAGCTTTCTTT. As protein: CASRKRENTEAFF.

Many counts were recorded for this clonotype. This rearrangement joins TRBV11-1 to TRBJ1-1, with TRBD1 as a possible D gene (6 bases). The CDR3 contains 17 residues. Trimming took 0 bases from V and 0 from J, leaving 14 bases between them. The V gene's germline CDR1 is SGHAT and CDR2 FQDESV (reference sequence). CDR3 loop: CASSLAAGVIMNTEAFF. The CDR3 DNA reads as TGTGCCAGCAGCTTAGCGGCAGGGGTGATTATGAACACTGAAGCTTTCTTT.

This clonotype was counted ten times or more. V and J are TRBV6-1 and TRBJ2-5; D assignment may be TRBD1 or TRBD2 (6 bases each). Germline-derived CDR1 and CDR2 are MNHNS and SASEGT. V was clipped by 7 bases and J by 3 bases, with 12 bases between them. The CDR3 consists of 13 residues. CDR3 nucleotides: TGTGCCAGCATGAGGGGGGTTGAAGAGACCCAGTACTTC. Its translation is CASMRGVEETQYF.

There are many counts of this clonotype. The J gene is TRBJ1-2, the V gene TRBV20-1; 9 nucleotides match TRBD1. The CDR3 is 13 residues long. V gave up 5 bases and J gave up 8 bases; unmatched junction bases: 9. Per the germline V gene, CDR1 is DFQATT and CDR2 is SNEGSKA (reference sequence). CDR3 residues: CSAPPYRGQGYTF. DNA of the CDR3: TGCAGTGCTCCACCCTACAGGGGGCAAGGCTACACCTTC.

This clonotype showed up many times. This chain connects TRBV7-9 to TRBJ1-5; no firm D call. Trimming shortened V by 5 bases and J by 0 bases, and 8 bases separated the two germline ends. This CDR3 is built from 14 residues. Germline assignment: CDR1 SEHNR and CDR2 FQNEAQ (reference sequence). This CDR3 is CASSADLSNQPQHF. The CDR3 DNA sequence: TGTGCCAGCAGCGCTGACCTTAGCAATCAGCCCCAGCATTTT.

The rearrangement joins TRBV20-1 to TRBJ2-5, with D unclear. V was cut by 3 bases and J by 2 bases, with 7 bases left in between. Germline CDR1 is DFQATT and CDR2 is SNEGSKA (reference sequence). The CDR3 has 12 amino acids. The CDR3 sequence: CSARGYQETQYF. CDR3 sequence (DNA): TGCAGTGCTAGGGGGTATCAAGAGACCCAGTACTTC.

This clonotype was observed a few times. The rearrangement links TRBV9 to TRBJ2-5; 8 bases map to TRBD2. V dropped 2 bases and J dropped 2; count of bases not matched to a gene: 8. Germline CDR1 and CDR2: SGDLS and YYNGEE. The CDR3 spans 16 residues. In DNA form, the CDR3 reads TGTGCCAGCAGCGTGAGGGCGGGGGGACTTCAAGAGACCCAGTACTTC. Amino acids: CASSVRAGGLQETQYF.

This rearrangement joins TRBV12-3 or TRBV12-4 to TRBJ1-5; no reliable D call. The CDR3 runs to 14 residues. V lost 8 bases and J 3 bases, leaving 14 bases between the germline ends. The CDR3 here is CASAGQITNQPQHF. DNA of the CDR3: TGTGCCAGCGCTGGGCAGATAACCAATCAGCCCCAGCATTTT.